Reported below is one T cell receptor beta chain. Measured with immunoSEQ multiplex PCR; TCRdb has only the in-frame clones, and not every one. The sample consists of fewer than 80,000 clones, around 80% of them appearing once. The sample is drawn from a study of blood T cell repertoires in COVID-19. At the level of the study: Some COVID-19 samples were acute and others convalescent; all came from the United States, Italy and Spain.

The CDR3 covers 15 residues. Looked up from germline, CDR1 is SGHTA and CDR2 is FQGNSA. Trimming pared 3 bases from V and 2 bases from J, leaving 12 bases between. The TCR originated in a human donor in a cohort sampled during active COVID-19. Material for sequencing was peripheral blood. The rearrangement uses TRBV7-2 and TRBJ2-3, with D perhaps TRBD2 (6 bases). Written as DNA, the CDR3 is TGTGCCAGCAGCTTTACTAGCCGAGCCACAGATACGCAGTATTTT. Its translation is CASSFTSRATDTQYF.